What follows are 17 T cell receptor beta chains derived from one specimen sequenced in a study of T cells in localized non-small cell lung cancer. The repertoire was sequenced with immunoSEQ multiplex PCR; TCRdb's copy has only in-frame clones and lacks some. Altogether about 24,000 clones are present, more than 90% being singletons, with the ten largest covering 13% to 15%. Specimen: peripheral blood, collected before any cancer treatment. The receptors shown here come from a man aged 40 to 70 with stage III squamous cell lung carcinoma.

CDR3 sequence: CASSFDRRGRGSNQPQHF. The CDR3 nucleotides read TGTGCCAGCAGTTTTGATAGGAGGGGGCGCGGGAGCAATCAGCCCCAGCATTTT. The chain has TRBV27 and TRBJ1-5; TRBD1 aligns across 7 bases. J lost 1 base, V lost 3 bases, and 12 bases had no gene match. This CDR3 is 18 amino acids long. Germline V gene sequence: CDR1 MNHEY, CDR2 SMNVEV (reference sequence).

The chain carries TRBV27 and TRBJ2-3, with 8 nucleotides matching TRBD1. This CDR3 region has 16 residues. Germline CDR1 is MNHEY and CDR2 is SMNVEV (reference sequence). With 5 bases clipped from V and 0 bases from J, the junction kept 7 bases outside the gene matches. The DNA of the CDR3 is TGTGCCAGCAGTCACTGGACAGGGCTGAGCACAGATACGCAGTATTTT. Translating it yields CASSHWTGLSTDTQYF.

This clone was observed a handful of times. J is TRBJ2-3 and V is TRBV5-1, with 11 bases fitting TRBD1. The ends lost 4 bases at V and 4 bases at J; junction bases unmatched: 2. The CDR3 consists of 14 residues. Per the germline V gene, CDR1 is SGHRS and CDR2 is YFSETQ. The CDR3 DNA reads as TGCGCCAGCAGCCAGGGACAGGGGGCAGATACGCAGTATTTT. Amino acids: CASSQGQGADTQYF.

The V call is TRBV7-2, the J call TRBJ2-3; 11 bases agree with TRBD2. Germline V CDR1 and CDR2: SGHTA, FQGNSA. Trimming cost V 3 bases and J 5 bases; bases outside gene matches: 4. The CDR3 sequence is 15 residues long. CDR3 sequence reads: CASSFLAGGKDTQYF. Here the CDR3 DNA reads TGTGCCAGCAGCTTCCTAGCGGGAGGTAAAGATACGCAGTATTTT.

V gene TRBV15 combines with J gene TRBJ2-1; 8 bases match TRBD2. This CDR3 spans 16 amino acids. The germline V gene has CDR1 LNHNV and CDR2 YYDKDF (reference sequence). V lost 1 base, J lost 0 bases, and 2 bases stayed unmatched. CDR3 loop: CATSRVGGVSYNEQFF. The CDR3 DNA reads TGTGCCACCAGCAGAGTCGGGGGGGTCTCCTACAATGAGCAGTTCTTC.

The chain recombines TRBV5-6 with TRBJ1-1, with D possibly TRBD1 on 6 matching bases. Trimming stripped 4 bases from V and 1 base from J, with 11 bases between. CDR1 is SGHDT, CDR2 YYEEEE, per germline. The CDR3 totals 14 residues. The CDR3 sequence: CASSPPDRNTEAFF. The CDR3 nucleotides are TGTGCCAGCAGCCCTCCGGACAGGAACACTGAAGCTTTCTTT.

DNA of the CDR3: TGTGCCAGTAGTATCGGAGACAGGGGGCTCGGACAGCCCCAGCATTTT. Translating it yields CASSIGDRGLGQPQHF. The chain joins TRBV19 to TRBJ1-5; 10 bases line up with TRBD1. Germline V lookup: CDR1 LNHDA, CDR2 SQIVND (reference sequence). This CDR3 is built from 16 residues. After removal of 3 bases from V and 7 bases from J, the junction contained 9 bases not matched to a gene.

In this sample, this clone turned up once. The V and J genes are TRBV5-4 and TRBJ2-5; the match to TRBD2 covers 9 bases. The V segment lost 4 bases and the J segment 2 bases; nucleotides outside the gene matches: 9. The CDR3 contains 16 residues. Germline assignment: CDR1 SGHNT and CDR2 YYREEE (reference sequence). The CDR3 loop reads CASSLDLTSGQETQYF. The CDR3 region has the DNA TGTGCCAGCAGCCTTGACCTGACTAGCGGTCAAGAGACCCAGTACTTC.

This chain uses TRBV7-9 with TRBJ1-4, with D perhaps matching TRBD1 (6 bases). The CDR3 covers 15 residues. Trimming pared 5 bases from V and 3 bases from J, leaving 13 bases between. Per the germline V gene, CDR1 is SEHNR and CDR2 is FQNEAQ (reference sequence). The CDR3 reads CASSGKGGPNEKLFF. CDR3 nucleotides: TGTGCCAGCAGCGGCAAGGGGGGACCTAATGAAAAACTGTTTTTT.

The V and J genes are TRBV28 and TRBJ1-1; no definite D call. CDR3 length: 15 amino acids. Germline CDR1 MDHEN, CDR2 SYDVKM. Trimming removed 3 bases at V and 1 base at J, with 12 bases between. The CDR3 loop is CASSLGGRSNTEAFF. CDR3 in DNA: TGTGCCAGCAGTTTGGGAGGGCGCTCGAACACTGAAGCTTTCTTT.

The chain links TRBV5-6 to TRBJ2-2; the D gene is possibly TRBD1 (6 bases). V was cut by 7 bases and J by 9 bases, with 19 bases left in between. CDR1 is SGHDT, CDR2 YYEEEE, per germline. The length of the CDR3 is 14 residues. The CDR3 DNA follows: TGTGCCAGCGGCCTCGAGGGGGTCCACCGGGAGCTGTTTTTT. This sequence encodes CASGLEGVHRELFF.

The chain has TRBV27 and TRBJ2-7; 9 bases align to TRBD1. The CDR3 is 13 residues long. The junction had 2 bases not matched to a gene; V was cut back by 5 bases and J by 3 bases. CDR1 is MNHEY, CDR2 SMNVEV, per germline (reference sequence). CDR3 bases: TGTGCCAGCAGTCAGACAGGGGGCTACGAGCAGTACTTC. This gives the protein CASSQTGGYEQYF.

The chain recombines TRBV9 with TRBJ1-2; possible D gene TRBD1, 5 bases. The CDR3 consists of 15 residues. CDR1 is SGDLS and CDR2 is YYNGEE in the germline V gene. V lost 3 bases, J lost 1 base, and 13 bases lay in between. DNA of the CDR3: TGTGCCAGCAGCGATCGGGTGGGGGGTAACTATGGCTACACCTTC. It encodes CASSDRVGGNYGYTF.

The chain joins TRBV5-6 to TRBJ1-4, with a weak D call TRBD1 (5 bases). There are 15 residues in the CDR3. CDR1 is SGHDT, CDR2 YYEEEE, per germline. V lost 4 bases and J 6 bases, leaving 16 bases between the germline ends. The DNA of the CDR3 is TGTGCCAGCAGCCGGAATGGGGGAAAGGATGAAAAACTGTTTTTT. Translated, it gives CASSRNGGKDEKLFF. The variable domain in full, completed from reference TRBV5-6 and TRBJ1-4, reads DAGVTQSPTHLIKTRGQQVTLRCSPKSGHDTVSWYQQALGQGPQFIFQYYEEEERQRGNFPDRFSGHQFPNYSSELNVNALLLGDSALYLCASSRNGGKDEKLFFGSGTQLSVL.

The rearrangement links TRBV19 to TRBJ1-1; D is undetermined. Per germline, CDR1 LNHDA and CDR2 SQIVND (reference sequence). This CDR3 has 14 amino acids. V was trimmed by 5 bases and J by 3 bases, leaving 13 bases between them. The CDR3 loop reads CASSRPYGDTEAFF. CDR3 nucleotide sequence: TGTGCCAGTAGTCGACCCTACGGGGACACTGAAGCTTTCTTT.

The chain uses TRBV28 and TRBJ1-5, with TRBD1 identical over 7 bases. The CDR3 totals 14 residues. CDR1 MDHEN and CDR2 SYDVKM come from the germline V gene. V lost 7 bases and J lost 1; bases outside the gene matches: 4. The CDR3 spells CASNQGGSNQPQHF. DNA for the CDR3: TGTGCCAGCAATCAGGGGGGCAGCAATCAGCCCCAGCATTTT.

The chain's CDR3 is CASSLSSGIEQPQHF. In nucleotides, the CDR3 is TGTGCCAGCAGTTTATCATCTGGGATCGAGCAGCCCCAGCATTTT. The rearrangement uses TRBV27 and TRBJ1-5; unclear D gene. The CDR3 extends over 15 amino acids. Germline CDR1 reads MNHEY; CDR2 reads SMNVEV (reference sequence). Trimming removed 0 bases from V and 7 bases from J, with 13 bases in between.